This T cell receptor (beta chain) emerged from a study of CD8 T cells in Susac syndrome. High-throughput TCR beta sequencing covered peripheral CD8+ and CD4+ T cells. An input of about 0.45 to 1 ug of RNA was subjected to reverse transcription using random hexamers. Using its own MiXCR run on the immunoSEQ multiplex PCR reads, TCRdb lists one record per CDR3 protein. The data show about 190,000 distinct CDR3 sequences, 85% to 95% seen once. The CDR3 runs 14 residues. V was clipped by 0 bases and J by 10 bases, with 15 bases between them. The V gene's germline CDR1 is MNHEY and CDR2 SMNVEV (reference sequence).

The source is a human donor in good health. The sample consisted of CD4+ T cells from PBMCs. J is TRBJ1-1 and V is TRBV27; D not certain. CDR3 nucleotides: TGTGCCAGCAGTTTATCCCCCTATCTGTCTGTAGCTTTCTTT. It encodes CASSLSPYLSVAFF.